This TCR beta chain emerged from a study of beta chain features in type 1 diabetes. Whole-study context: Age and gender were similar between patients and healthy donors, as were cell yields. Broader study findings: Among patients, naive, central memory and Treg TCRB repertoires appeared more similar than among healthy donors.

This CDR3 has 14 residues. CDR1 and CDR2 (germline): SGHRS, YFSETQ. Trimming removed 3 bases at V and 4 bases at J, with 10 bases between. Expressed TCRB transcripts were sequenced, since all the RNA that had been isolated was reverse transcribed. Some clones are missing from TCRdb's copy, which holds only in-frame ones; the method was immunoSEQ multiplex PCR. Counted here are 860,000 or so clones, about 17% occurring once; the ten biggest clones make up 0.02% to 0.025%. In this sample, this clone turned up a few times. Antigen unknown. Each donor gave one heparinised blood draw averaging around 120 mL. CD4+ naive, central memory, regulatory and stem cell-like memory cells were sorted via CD45RO/CCR7/CD25/CD127/CD95/CD27.

Sequencing was performed on naive CD4+ T cells from blood. V usage is TRBV5-1 and J usage is TRBJ2-2; D possibly matches TRBD1 or TRBD2 (5 bases each). This TCR derives from a woman between 18 and 29 years old in good health. The CDR3 DNA reads as TGCGCCAGCAGCTCGGGACGGCTCACCGGGGAGCTGTTTTTT. Amino acids: CASSSGRLTGELFF.